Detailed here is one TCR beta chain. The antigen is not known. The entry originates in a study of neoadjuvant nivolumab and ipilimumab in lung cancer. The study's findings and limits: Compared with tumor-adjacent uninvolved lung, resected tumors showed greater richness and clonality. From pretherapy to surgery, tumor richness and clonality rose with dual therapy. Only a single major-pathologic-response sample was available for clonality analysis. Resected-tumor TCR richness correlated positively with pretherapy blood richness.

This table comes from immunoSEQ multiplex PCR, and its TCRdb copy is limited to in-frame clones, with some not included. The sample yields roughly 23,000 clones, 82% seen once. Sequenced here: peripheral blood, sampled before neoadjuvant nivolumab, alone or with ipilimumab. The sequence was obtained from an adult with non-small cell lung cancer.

This CDR3 is CASSESSLAGDKAEQFF. CDR3 coding DNA: TGCGCCAGCAGTGAGTCGTCTCTAGCGGGAGATAAGGCTGAGCAGTTCTTC. The genes are TRBV10-1 and TRBJ2-1; 10 positions agree with TRBD2. After removal of 0 bases from V and 9 bases from J, the junction contained 11 bases not matched to a gene. The CDR3 is 17 residues long. The germline V gene encodes CDR1 WNHNN and CDR2 SYGVQD (reference sequence).